The rows below give T cell receptor beta chains drawn from one sample of a study of control samples from healthy donors and cancer patients. The repertoire was sequenced with immunoSEQ multiplex PCR; TCRdb's copy has only in-frame clones and lacks some. The sample consists of around 250,000 clones, over 75% of them appearing once. The sequenced sample was PBMCs. The origin of the receptors is a woman aged 55-70 years with lung cancer. CDR3s include the opening cysteine and the closing phenylalanine or tryptophan. A D gene is named only where the DNA matches it firmly. For some rows the clone size is stated as once, few or many, or as a class when expanded; others skip it.

>16|.|TRBV5-5|TRBJ1-4|TRBD1
TGTGCCAGCAGCTTGGAATCTAACAGGGGATATGAAAAACTGTTTTTT
CASSLESNRGYEKLFF
>17|.|TRBV18|TRBJ2-5|TRBD2
TGTGCCAGCTCACCTTCGGGACTAGCGGGAGGTGGAGAGACCCAGTACTTC
CASSPSGLAGGGETQYF
>12|.|TRBV5-8|TRBJ1-1|.
TGTGCCAGCAGCTTGCTCCGGGGTGAAGCTTTCTTT
CASSLLRGEAFF
>15|.|TRBV28|TRBJ1-2|.
TGTGCCAGCACCGATATCCGAGGGGGGGACTATGGCTACACCTTC
CASTDIRGGDYGYTF
>16|.|TRBV7-9|TRBJ2-7|.
TGTGCCAGCACCCCATTGGCGGGGGCGAGCTCCTACGAGCAGTACTTC
CASTPLAGASSYEQYF
>15|.|TRBV5-1|TRBJ2-1|.
TGCGCCAGCAGCTCACAATACCTGACAGACAATGAGCAGTTCTTC
CASSSQYLTDNEQFF
>14|few|TRBV3-1/TRBV3-2|TRBJ1-2|TRBD1
TGTGCCAGCAGTAAGACAGGGAAAGGAGATGGCTACACCTTC
CASSKTGKGDGYTF
>13|.|TRBV7-2|TRBJ1-5|TRBD1
TGTGCCAGCAGCTACGACAGGGATCAGCCCCAGCATTTT
CASSYDRDQPQHF
>14|.|TRBV5-4|TRBJ2-2|.
TGTGCCAGCAGCCCATCTAGCCACACCGGGGAGCTGTTTTTT
CASSPSSHTGELFF
>15|once|TRBV30|TRBJ2-1|.
TGTGCCTGGAGTGTAGGGGCCCCGGGGCGTAATGAGCAGTTCTTC
CAWSVGAPGRNEQFF
>11|few|TRBV10-2|TRBJ1-4|.
TGCGCCAGCAGGCTTGGGACACGTATGTTTTTT
CASRLGTRMFF
>17|.|TRBV5-1|TRBJ2-1|TRBD1
TGCGCCAGCAGCTTGTTCCCTCCAGGACAGGGATACAATGAGCAGTTCTTC
CASSLFPPGQGYNEQFF
>17|.|TRBV11-2|TRBJ2-3|.
TGTGCCAGCAGCTTAGCTGGTGGGAGGTTTTTCACAGATACGCAGTATTTT
CASSLAGGRFFTDTQYF
>17|once|TRBV5-6|TRBJ2-7|TRBD2
TGTGCCAGCAGCTTGGCCAAGAGGGGACTAGCGGGGGTCGAGCAGTACTTC
CASSLAKRGLAGVEQYF
>15|.|TRBV11-1|TRBJ2-5|TRBD1
TGTGCCAGCAGCTTACGGGGACAGGTCCAAGAGACCCAGTACTTC
CASSLRGQVQETQYF
>15|.|TRBV5-5|TRBJ2-3|.
TGTGCCAGCAGCTTGTTAACTAGCTTCACAGATACGCAGTATTTT
CASSLLTSFTDTQYF
>16|.|TRBV3-1/TRBV3-2|TRBJ1-5|.
TGTGCCAGCAGCCAATCGTTGGGGGGTAGCAATCAGCCCCAGCATTTT
CASSQSLGGSNQPQHF